The source of this TCR beta chain is a study of identical twins. The V end was cut by 0 bases, the J end by 1 base, with 11 bases between. Germline V gives CDR1 LGHNA, CDR2 YNFKEQ. The CDR3 covers 16 residues. From the 5' RACE reads, TCRdb called clonotypes with MiXCR, one entry per CDR3 protein. The sample has 1.5 million to 2 million distinct CDR3 sequences; roughly 35% are singletons. This clonotype was counted at least ten times. Every one of the donors was a healthy Caucasian. Material for sequencing was cord blood. The chain recombines TRBV4-2 with TRBJ2-3; D may be TRBD1 or TRBD2 (5 bases each). The sequence was collected from a newborn girl in good health. CDR3 coding DNA: TGTGCCAGCAGCCAAGAGGGGCTAGCTCGCACAGATACGCAGTATTTT. Translating it yields CASSQEGLARTDTQYF.